Below, 16 T cell receptor beta chains from the same sample are listed, as sequenced in a study of control samples from healthy donors and cancer patients. Only in-frame clones appear in the TCRdb table, and some are missing; sequencing was by immunoSEQ multiplex PCR. The sample has 170,000 or so clones, 94% seen once. The sequenced material came from blood. The source of these receptors is a woman aged 18 to 35 in good health.

The chain uses TRBV4-2 and TRBJ1-3; possible D gene TRBD1, 5 bases. This CDR3 has 15 amino acids. Germline V CDR1 and CDR2: LGHNA, YNFKEQ. Trimming shortened V by 0 bases and J by 2 bases, and 8 bases separated the two germline ends. The DNA of the CDR3 is TGTGCCAGCAGCCAAGAACGGGGGACTGGAAACACCATATATTTT. Encoded protein: CASSQERGTGNTIYF.

The V gene is TRBV19, the J gene TRBJ1-5; D remains ambiguous. V dropped 2 bases and J dropped 6 bases, with 11 bases sitting between them. The CDR3 length is 14 residues. Germline CDR1 and CDR2: LNHDA and SQIVND (reference sequence). The CDR3 bases are TGTGCCAGTAGTATACGGGGTCCCCGTCAGCCCCAGCATTTT. It translates to CASSIRGPRQPQHF.

This chain uses TRBV28 with TRBJ1-2; D gene unclear. The ends were cut back, 5 bases at V and 6 bases at J, with 10 bases in the middle. Germline loops: CDR1 MDHEN, CDR2 SYDVKM. The CDR3 runs 12 residues. The CDR3 DNA sequence: TGTGCCAGCAGTCCAATTTACGATGGCTACACCTTC. It translates to CASSPIYDGYTF.

The chain employs TRBV10-3 and TRBJ1-6; D call uncertain. The germline gives CDR1 ENHRY, CDR2 SYGVKD. Trimming removed 3 bases at V and 10 bases at J, with 13 bases between. The CDR3 contains 14 residues. The CDR3 nucleotides read TGTGCCATCAGTGATTTGGATGCTGGATCACCCCTCCACTTT. Its protein is CAISDLDAGSPLHF.

The chain has TRBV19 and TRBJ1-5; D not resolved. CDR3 length equals 14 residues. Germline V gene lookup returns CDR1 LNHDA and CDR2 SQIVND (reference sequence). V lost 4 bases to trimming and J lost 2 bases, with 9 bases between them. The CDR3 here is CASSSWQRNQPQHF. Written as DNA, the CDR3 is TGTGCCAGTAGTAGTTGGCAGCGCAATCAGCCCCAGCATTTT.

The V and J genes are TRBV4-1 and TRBJ1-2; 8 bases are a match to TRBD1. The J segment lost 3 bases and the V segment lost 4 bases, leaving 10 bases of the junction unmatched. The CDR3 has 16 amino acids. Per germline, CDR1 MGHRA and CDR2 YSYEKL. In nucleotides, the CDR3 is TGCGCCAGCAGCCGAACATGGACAGGGTTGGACTATGGCTACACCTTC. It yields the protein CASSRTWTGLDYGYTF.

The chain combines TRBV6-4 with TRBJ1-5; tentatively, D is TRBD1 (5 bases). Germline assignment: CDR1 MRHNA and CDR2 SNTAGT. CDR3 length equals 15 residues. The V end was cut by 11 bases, the J end by 0 bases, with 17 bases between. The CDR3: CAERGGFYSNQPQHF. The CDR3 DNA sequence: TGTGCCGAGCGGGGGGGTTTTTATAGCAATCAGCCCCAGCATTTT.

The chain uses TRBV6-5 and TRBJ2-5; maybe TRBD1 (6 bases). Trimming stripped 6 bases from V and 4 bases from J, with 15 bases between. The CDR3 is made up of 14 amino acids. Per the germline V gene, CDR1 is MNHEY and CDR2 is SVGAGI. The CDR3 is CASSPRTGRETQYF. As DNA, the CDR3 is TGTGCCAGCAGCCCCCGCACAGGGAGAGAGACCCAGTACTTC.

The CDR3 DNA sequence: TGTGCCAGCAGCTCGGACAGTAGAAGGACCGGGGAGCTGTTTTTT. Protein sequence: CASSSDSRRTGELFF. This chain joins TRBV5-4 and TRBJ2-2; possibly TRBD1 for D (6 bases). The germline V gene has CDR1 SGHNT and CDR2 YYREEE (reference sequence). This CDR3 has 15 residues. V lost 3 bases and J 5 bases, leaving 14 bases between the germline ends.

The chain has TRBV28 and TRBJ2-7; 8 bases agree with TRBD2. Trimming at V came to 5 bases and at J to 7 bases, leaving 13 bases not matched to a gene. The CDR3 spans 15 residues. In germline, CDR1 is MDHEN, CDR2 SYDVKM. The CDR3 sequence is CASSQLLAAESEQYF. DNA for the CDR3: TGTGCCAGCAGTCAATTACTAGCGGCCGAGTCGGAGCAGTACTTC. Based on the CDR3 plus reference TRBV28 and TRBJ2-7, the full variable domain is DVKVTQSSRYLVKRTGEKVFLECVQDMDHENMFWYRQDPGLGLRLIYFSYDVKMKEKGDIPEGYSVSREKKERFSLILESASTNQTSMYLCASSQLLAAESEQYFGPGTRLTVT.

The chain couples TRBV6-6 to TRBJ2-5; TRBD1 or TRBD2 may be the D gene (5 bases each). Per germline, CDR1 MNHNY and CDR2 SVGAGI (reference sequence). There are 15 residues in the CDR3. Trimming left V 6 bases short and J 5 bases short, with 19 bases between. The CDR3 DNA reads as TGTGCCAGCAGCCCACTGGTCTGGGGCGGGGAGACCCAGTACTTC. The encoded protein is CASSPLVWGGETQYF.

The chain carries TRBV3-1 (or the pseudogene TRBV3-2) and TRBJ1-4, with 8 positions matching TRBD1. CDR1 is LGHDT and CDR2 is YNNKEL in the germline V gene (reference sequence). V dropped 3 bases and J dropped 2; count of bases not matched to a gene: 14. The CDR3 extends over 19 amino acids. The CDR3, as DNA: TGTGCCAGCAGCCACGCTCAGCCAGGGGGCACGGGCACTAATGAAAAACTGTTTTTT. Its protein product is CASSHAQPGGTGTNEKLFF.

The rearrangement links TRBV5-5 to TRBJ2-7, with 9 bases identical to TRBD1. Trimming took 2 bases from V and 5 from J; bases not matched to a gene: 5. The CDR3 length is 14 residues. Germline V gives CDR1 SGHKS, CDR2 YYEKEE (reference sequence). CDR3 in amino acids: CASSLFDRGDEQYF. Here the CDR3 DNA reads TGTGCCAGCAGCTTATTCGACAGGGGGGACGAGCAGTACTTC.

This chain links TRBV28 with TRBJ1-1, with D perhaps matching TRBD1 (6 bases). V lost 2 bases and J 4 bases, leaving 11 bases between the germline ends. This CDR3 is 14 amino acids long. The germline CDR1 and CDR2 sequences are MDHEN and SYDVKM. The CDR3 here is CASSLGGGGTEAFF. CDR3 in DNA: TGTGCCAGCAGTTTAGGGGGGGGCGGCACTGAAGCTTTCTTT. Looking up the rest from reference TRBV28 and TRBJ1-1 gives the full variable domain: DVKVTQSSRYLVKRTGEKVFLECVQDMDHENMFWYRQDPGLGLRLIYFSYDVKMKEKGDIPEGYSVSREKKERFSLILESASTNQTSMYLCASSLGGGGTEAFFGQGTRLTVV.

The rearrangement links TRBV4-3 to TRBJ2-1; possibly TRBD2 for D (6 bases). Deletions cut 4 bases from V and 0 bases from J, with 13 bases between. CDR3 length: 16 amino acids. The germline CDR1 and CDR2 sequences are LGHNA and YSLEER. CDR3 protein: CASSPGLATSYNEQFF. DNA for the CDR3: TGCGCCAGCAGCCCCGGCCTAGCGACCTCCTACAATGAGCAGTTCTTC.

This clone has more than one count but fewer than ten. The rearrangement links TRBV6-6 to TRBJ1-6; TRBD1 agrees at 8 bases. Unmatched junction bases numbered 4, after V lost 2 bases and J lost 7 bases. The length of the CDR3 is 15 residues. Germline V gene sequence: CDR1 MNHNY, CDR2 SVGAGI (reference sequence). Written as DNA, the CDR3 is TGTGCCAGCAGTTACGACAGGGGAGTCAATTCACCCCTCCACTTT. This translates into CASSYDRGVNSPLHF.